The clone carrying this TCR beta chain was counted between two and nine times. Germline-derived CDR1 and CDR2 are SGHRS and YFSETQ. With 4 bases removed from V and 0 bases from J, the gap between germline ends came to 16 bases. This CDR3 region has 16 residues. The data stem from a study of tumor T cells in aggressive B-cell lymphoma. The protocol was immunoSEQ multiplex PCR, while the TCRdb copy is restricted to in-frame clones and leaves out a portion. The data show under 2,000 clones, with about 89% seen just once and 7.5% to 10% held by the top ten. Sequencing was done on a sample of tumor tissue. The genes are TRBV5-1 and TRBJ2-5; D not resolved. The clonotype comes from an adult with diffuse large B cell lymphoma. The CDR3 here is CASSLHLSPDQETQYF. Here the CDR3 DNA reads TGCGCCAGCAGCCTCCACCTAAGTCCGGACCAAGAGACCCAGTACTTC.